Given below is one T cell receptor (beta chain) in context. With around 290,000 cells each, the CD8+ T cell subsets were individually sorted in triplicate. In preparing the TRB cDNA libraries, 5' RACE with UMI labels was used. No DNA is given; TCRdb re-called the 5' RACE reads and lists each CDR3 protein once. The table lists under 9,500 distinct CDR3 sequences, with 1.5% to 2% in the top ten. The entry originates in a study of CXCR3-negative and CXCR3-positive naive CD8 T cells. Germline CDR1 is SGHNT and CDR2 is YENEEA. This CDR3 contains 13 residues. This chain links TRBV11-3 with TRBJ2-5; lacking DNA, the TRBD1 call made by TCRdb goes unchecked. This TCR derives from a human donor in good health. Some clones in this sample may be carry-over from other donors' samples. Sequencing used naive CXCR3- CD8+ T cells from blood. Subset reported: CD45RO-CCR7+CD27+CD95- naive CD8+ T cells lacking CXCR3 (TNR3-). The CDR3 loop is CASSQGQAETQYF.